The T cell receptor (beta chain) under discussion was sequenced for a study of CD8 T cells in ankylosing spondylitis (dated by TCRdb to about 2017). As for the study more broadly: The study profiled T cell receptor beta repertoires in healthy donors and ankylosing spondylitis patients to find disease-linked TCR variants. In total, the full study cohort was made up of 100 to 140 healthy donors and 20 to 25 ankylosing spondylitis patients. Peripheral blood was sampled, and synovial fluid was also collected from ankylosing spondylitis patients. Broader findings and caveats from the paper: Some of the motif variants had been reported before in the synovial fluid and blood of reactive arthritis patients, a finding that suggests common disease-initiation mechanisms. Blood from ankylosing spondylitis patients appeared to be characterized by a TCR beta motif composed of roughly eight highly homologous amino acid variants. In peripheral blood, the disease-linked clones were found at relatively low frequencies and had a CD8+ phenotype. According to the report, matched synovial fluid samples from ankylosing spondylitis patients were significantly enriched for the disease-linked clones.

This clonotype was picked up a small number of times. No antigen is known for it. It has no much larger one-base neighbor in the sample; base qualities were not kept. The sequencer was an Illumina HiSeq 2500. Quantitative 5'-RACE with molecular barcodes was the method used to prepare the TCR beta libraries. As for the authors' bioinformatics: To identify disease-linked TCR variants, a new computational method was used, one built on a probabilistic model of VDJ rearrangement. TCRdb ran its own pipeline on the public reads, namely fastp trimming at Q25 and MiXCR clone calling, and kept in-frame beta chains. Each record represents a unique CDR3 protein, reported with the most common genes and DNA among its rows. It is TCRdb's table, rather than the study itself, that gives the V and J calls and clone size. This sample holds roughly 450,000 distinct CDR3 sequences; roughly 27% were observed only once. About 0.9% of the sample comes from the top ten.

Material for sequencing was blood, either unsorted or a sorted T cell fraction (not recorded which). The sequence was obtained from a male donor with ankylosing spondylitis.

The DNA reads as follows: TGTGCCAGCAGTATCCAGACAGGGGTATATGGCTACACCTTC. This translates into CASSIQTGVYGYTF. The rearranged segments are TRBV12-3 or TRBV12-4 and TRBJ1-2; TRBD1 matches 8 bases in the middle. Spanning cysteine to phenylalanine, the CDR3 consists of 14 amino acids. This entry keeps only the CDR3 DNA: 42 bases, framed from base 1. Relative to germline, V is missing 5 bases and J is missing 5 bases, with 7 bases of the junction outside any gene match.